The 13 T cell receptor beta chains below all came from one sample that was sequenced in a study of CD8 T cells in ankylosing spondylitis. MiXCR, applied by TCRdb to the 5' RACE reads, yields one record per CDR3 protein. The sample yields hundreds of thousands of distinct CDR3 sequences, over 9.5% seen once. Sequencing input: blood, either unsorted or a sorted T cell fraction (not recorded which). These receptors were collected from a male donor with ankylosing spondylitis or in good health (not recorded which).

V and J are TRBV24-1 and TRBJ2-5; D remains ambiguous. Germline loops: CDR1 KGHDR, CDR2 SFDVKD. The CDR3 totals 16 residues. V lost 2 bases, J lost 3 bases, and 15 bases lay in between. The CDR3 region has the DNA TGTGCCACCAGTGATTCCACGGACGGGTATAAAGAGACCCAGTACTTC. Translation: CATSDSTDGYKETQYF.

This clonotype has more than one count but fewer than ten. CDR3 sequence (DNA): TGTGCCAGCAGCGTACAGTCCGGGGAGCTGTTTTTT. Its translation: CASSVQSGELFF. The rearrangement uses TRBV9 and TRBJ2-2; no reliable D call. V gave up 1 base and J gave up 6 bases, with 4 bases separating them. The germline V gene encodes CDR1 SGDLS and CDR2 YYNGEE. The CDR3 totals 12 residues.

This clonotype appeared a few times. The chain has TRBV12-3 or TRBV12-4 and TRBJ1-2, with a weak D call TRBD1 (5 bases). V gave up 4 bases and J gave up 8 bases, with 23 bases separating them. CDR3 length equals 16 residues. CDR3 DNA sequence: TGTGCCAGCAGTTCATCCCCCCCAGGGCTCGGGGAAGGCTACACCTTC. Amino acid sequence: CASSSSPPGLGEGYTF.

A remark on this clonotype: A read error may explain this, as a much larger clone is one base away. V is TRBV11-2 and J is TRBJ2-3; no reliable D call. CDR1 and CDR2 (germline): SGHAT, FQNNGV. The CDR3 length is 15 residues. In nucleotides, the CDR3 is TGTGCCAGCAGCTTAGGGACCAGGAGCACAGATACGCTGTATTTT. Amino acids: CASSLGTRSTDTLYF.

The chain combines TRBV12-3 or TRBV12-4 with TRBJ2-7, with D hard to call. This CDR3 comprises 11 residues. The ends were cut back, 3 bases at V and 5 bases at J, with 5 bases in the middle. The CDR3 sequence is CASSFVDEQYF. In nucleotides, the CDR3 is TGTGCCAGCAGTTTTGTCGACGAGCAGTACTTC.

A few counts support this clonotype. The chain is built from TRBV9 and TRBJ2-1; TRBD2 aligns across 10 bases. Per germline, CDR1 SGDLS and CDR2 YYNGEE. The CDR3 spans 16 residues. The trim removed 3 bases at V and 5 bases at J, leaving 8 bases unmatched. The CDR3 is CASSGPGTSDDNEQFF. CDR3 nucleotides: TGTGCCAGCAGCGGACCGGGGACTAGCGATGACAATGAGCAGTTCTTC.

This clonotype has at least ten counts. This rearrangement joins TRBV20-1 to TRBJ2-5, with 11 nucleotides matching TRBD2. V shed 5 bases and J 5 bases; nucleotides not matched to a gene: 10. The CDR3 runs to 15 residues. Germline V gives CDR1 DFQATT, CDR2 SNEGSKA (reference sequence). CDR3 sequence: CSALRLAGFGETQYF. The CDR3 DNA is TGCAGTGCTCTTAGACTAGCGGGGTTTGGGGAGACCCAGTACTTC.

V and J are TRBV3-1 and TRBJ2-5; 12 bases map to TRBD2. This CDR3 region has 16 residues. Germline lookup yields CDR1 LGHDT and CDR2 YNNKEL (reference sequence). The V and J ends lost 2 bases and 3 bases, in that order; junction bases with no gene match: 4. Written as DNA, the CDR3 is TGTGCCAGCAGCCAACGGACTAGCGGGGCGAAAGAGACCCAGTACTTC. Its protein is CASSQRTSGAKETQYF.

This clonotype was recorded many times. The genes are TRBV6-1 and TRBJ1-2; D is unresolved. The germline V gene has CDR1 MNHNS and CDR2 SASEGT. Deletions cut 10 bases from V and 3 bases from J, with 12 bases between. This CDR3 contains 12 residues. The CDR3 here is CATRREDYGYTF. CDR3 DNA sequence: TGTGCCACCCGGAGGGAGGACTATGGCTACACCTTC.

CDR3 nucleotide sequence: TGCGCCAGCAGCATACAGCCGGGGGTTGGAGATACGCAGTATTTT. This encodes CASSIQPGVGDTQYF. The rearrangement joins TRBV5-1 to TRBJ2-3; D might be TRBD2 (6 bases). Trimming shortened V by 4 bases and J by 5 bases, and 17 bases separated the two germline ends. The germline CDR1 and CDR2 sequences are SGHRS and YFSETQ. The CDR3 length is 15 residues.

This clonotype was counted many times. The junction and the germline gene differ at one end; a read error may be behind it. The rearrangement uses TRBV20-1 and TRBJ2-1; 10 bases line up with TRBD2. Looked up from germline, CDR1 is DFQATT and CDR2 is SNEGSKA (reference sequence). The length of the CDR3 is 11 residues. The CDR3 DNA follows: TGCAGTGCTAGAGTTAAGCTAGCGGGGGTCTTC. It encodes CSARVKLAGVF.

This clonotype has ten or more counts. The V and J genes are TRBV2 and TRBJ2-1; TRBD2 matches at 10 bases. This CDR3 has 16 residues. The V gene's germline CDR1 is SNHLY and CDR2 FYNNEI. Germline trimming cut 5 bases from V and 4 bases from J; bases unmatched to any gene: 8. The CDR3, as DNA: TGTGCCAGCAGTTCCTTAGCGGGGGGACTTTACAATGAGCAGTTCTTC. It codes for CASSSLAGGLYNEQFF. The variable domain in full, with the rest retrieved from reference TRBV2 and TRBJ2-1, is EPEVTQTPSHQVTQMGQEVILRCVPISNHLYFYWYRQILGQKVEFLVSFYNNEISEKSEIFDDQFSVERPDGSNFTLKIRSTKLEDSAMYFCASSSLAGGLYNEQFFGPGTRLTVL.

By share, this clonotype counts as medium-sized. J is TRBJ2-2 and V is TRBV4-2, with D uncertain. The V gene lost 0 bases and the J gene lost 8 bases, with 16 bases spanning the gap. Germline V CDR1 and CDR2: LGHNA, YNFKEQ. The CDR3 consists of 16 residues. CDR3 nucleotide sequence: TGTGCCAGCAGCCAAGATGTGTCCGGAGTGGGGGGGGAGCTGTTTTTT. It encodes CASSQDVSGVGGELFF.